The T cell receptor beta chain under discussion was sequenced for a study of PD-L1 blockade in urothelial cancer. The wider study: Patients' prior chemotherapy regimens numbered 0 to 3.

V was pared by 6 bases and J by 0 bases, with 9 bases between. Germline CDR1 reads KGHSH; CDR2 reads LQKENI. The CDR3 extends over 15 amino acids. TCRdb's table, derived via immunoSEQ multiplex PCR, lists solely in-frame clones and lacks some. The sample lists 70,000 or so clones; around four fifths were seen once. This clone has a handful of counts. The starting material was PBMCs, obtained around atezolizumab (anti-PD-L1) treatment. This TCR derives from a man in his 70s with urothelial cancer. The V and J genes are TRBV18 and TRBJ2-6; possibly TRBD1 for D (6 bases). The CDR3 bases are TGTGCCAGCTCCCGAGGGGGCTCTGGGGCCAACGTCCTGACTTTC. It yields the protein CASSRGGSGANVLTF.